Listed below are T cell receptor beta chains from one sample, sequenced in a study of beta chain features in type 1 diabetes. Sequenced by immunoSEQ multiplex PCR; TCRdb stores in-frame clones only, minus some. The sample shows 150,000 to 180,000 clones, 9% to 12% of them seen only once. Sequencing input: central memory CD4+ T cells from blood. Every receptor here comes from a man younger than 45 with type 1 diabetes. Each CDR3 is given with its conserved first and last residue. The D gene is left open where the match is weak. The size field is filled for only some rows; it gives once, few, many or a size class.

J gene	V gene	clone size	D gene	CDR3 protein	CDR3 DNA
TRBJ2-7	TRBV6-6	few	TRBD1	CASRTTLQGAYEQYF	TGTGCCAGCCGCACCACTCTACAGGGGGCGTACGAGCAGTACTTC
TRBJ1-5	TRBV19	few	.	CASSGGRYQPQHF	TGTGCCAGTAGTGGTGGGCGATATCAGCCCCAGCATTTT
TRBJ2-2	TRBV7-9	few	.	CASSQTGELFF	TGTGCCAGCAGCCAAACCGGGGAGCTGTTTTTT
TRBJ1-5	TRBV5-1	few	.	CASSLSGSNQPQHF	TGCGCCAGCAGCTTGAGCGGTAGCAATCAGCCCCAGCATTTT
TRBJ2-5	TRBV14	.	.	CASSQPRRGIAQETQYF	TGTGCCAGCAGCCAACCACGAAGGGGGATCGCCCAAGAGACCCAGTACTTC
TRBJ2-3	TRBV28	.	TRBD2	CASSETSGRDGDTQYF	TGTGCCAGCAGTGAGACTAGCGGGAGGGATGGAGATACGCAGTATTTT
TRBJ1-1	TRBV28	few	.	CASNGRGEAFF	TGTGCCAGCAACGGCAGAGGTGAAGCTTTCTTT
TRBJ2-5	TRBV9	.	TRBD2	CASSPGGGGLAGLQETQYF	TGTGCCAGCAGCCCGGGGGGCGGAGGACTAGCGGGGCTACAAGAGACCCAGTACTTC
TRBJ2-1	TRBV28	.	.	CASSLGGAPSNEQFF	TGTGCCAGCAGTTTAGGTGGGGCCCCGAGCAATGAGCAGTTCTTC
TRBJ1-1	TRBV2	.	TRBD1	CASTRGRGGNTEAFF	TGTGCCAGCACGAGGGGGCGGGGGGGTAACACTGAAGCTTTCTTT
TRBJ2-5	TRBV7-2	few	.	CASSPDSQETQYF	TGTGCCAGCAGCCCGGACAGCCAAGAGACCCAGTACTTC
TRBJ1-5	TRBV19	few	.	CASRKNGGLQPQHF	TGTGCCAGTAGGAAAAACGGGGGACTTCAGCCCCAGCATTTT
TRBJ1-1	TRBV7-2	.	TRBD1	CASSLARDSEAFF	TGTGCCAGCAGCTTAGCCCGGGACAGTGAAGCTTTCTTT
TRBJ2-1	TRBV2	few	TRBD2	CASRGLAGKWNEQFF	TGTGCCAGCAGAGGACTAGCGGGAAAATGGAATGAGCAGTTCTTC
TRBJ1-2	TRBV28	few	.	CASSVNYGYTF	TGTGCCAGCAGTGTAAATTATGGCTACACCTTC
TRBJ2-2	TRBV7-8	few	.	CASSSLQGNTGELFF	TGTGCCAGCAGCTCCCTACAGGGGAACACCGGGGAGCTGTTTTTT
TRBJ2-1	TRBV6-5	few	TRBD2	CASSYDTSGLVGEQFF	TGTGCCAGCAGTTACGATACTAGCGGTTTGGTAGGTGAGCAGTTCTTC
TRBJ2-7	TRBV25-1	few	TRBD2	CASSDRGRASYEQYF	TGTGCCAGCAGTGATCGAGGGAGGGCTTCCTACGAGCAGTACTTC
TRBJ2-3	TRBV27	few	.	CASSSDGNTQYF	TGTGCCAGCAGTTCGGACGGGAATACGCAGTATTTT
TRBJ2-6	TRBV5-1	few	.	CASSSRTGWEAGANVLTF	TGCGCCAGCAGCTCTAGAACAGGCTGGGAGGCTGGGGCCAACGTCCTGACTTTC
TRBJ1-1	TRBV9	.	.	CASSVQGLGEAFF	TGTGCCAGCAGCGTACAGGGTCTCGGGGAAGCTTTCTTT
TRBJ2-1	TRBV2	few	TRBD2	CASSLTSGREFF	TGTGCCAGCAGCCTAACTAGCGGCAGGGAGTTCTTC
TRBJ1-2	TRBV5-1	few	.	CASSTDRTSYGYTF	TGCGCCAGCAGCACCGACAGGACCAGCTATGGCTACACCTTC
TRBJ2-4	TRBV6-5	.	.	CASNQAKNIQYF	TGTGCCAGCAATCAAGCCAAAAACATTCAGTACTTC
TRBJ2-5	TRBV4-3	many	.	CASSQGPQRGETQYF	TGCGCCAGCAGCCAAGGCCCTCAAAGGGGGGAGACCCAGTACTTC
TRBJ1-2	TRBV7-2	few	.	CASTMDINYGYTF	TGTGCCAGCACGATGGACATTAACTATGGCTACACCTTC
TRBJ2-5	TRBV7-7	.	TRBD1	CASSLGTGWETQYF	TGTGCTAGCAGCTTGGGGACAGGGTGGGAGACCCAGTACTTC